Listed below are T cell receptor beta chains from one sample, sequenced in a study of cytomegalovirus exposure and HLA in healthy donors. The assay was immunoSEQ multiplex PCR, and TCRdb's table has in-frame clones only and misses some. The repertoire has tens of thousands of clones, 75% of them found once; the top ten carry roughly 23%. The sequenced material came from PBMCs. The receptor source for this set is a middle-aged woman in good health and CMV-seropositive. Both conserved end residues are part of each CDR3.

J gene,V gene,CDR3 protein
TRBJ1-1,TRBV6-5,CASSYSGGTEAFF
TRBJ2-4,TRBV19,CASSIPPYIQYF
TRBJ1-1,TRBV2,CASSDWTRDTEAFF
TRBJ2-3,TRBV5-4,CASSQPTSGSLEGQYF
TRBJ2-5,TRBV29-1,CSVEEGGGETQYF
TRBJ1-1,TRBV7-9,CSSRVGDRGQNTEAFF
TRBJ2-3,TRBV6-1,CASIRAGTDTQYF
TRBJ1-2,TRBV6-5,CASQRSAGGGYTF
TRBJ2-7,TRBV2,CASSDHYEQYF
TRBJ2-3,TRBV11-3,CASSLGSRSTDTQYF
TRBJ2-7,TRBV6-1,CASFLPLSYEQYF
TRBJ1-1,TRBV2,CARGRRGGNTEAFF
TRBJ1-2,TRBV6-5,CATLPLAGNYGYTF
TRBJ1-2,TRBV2,CASRSSANYGYTF
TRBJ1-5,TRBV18,CASSPSGGPRDQPQHF
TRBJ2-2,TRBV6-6,CASSYLATGTGELFF
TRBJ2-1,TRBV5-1,CASSFRADHYNEQFF
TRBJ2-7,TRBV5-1,CASTIRTGGDEQYF
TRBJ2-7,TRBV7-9,CASSLRTGVVSSYEQYF
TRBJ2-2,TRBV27,CASSFRGVAGNTGELFF
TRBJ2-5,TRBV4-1,CASSQARGGIPETQYF
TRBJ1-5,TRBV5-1,CASSQKAGSNQPQHF
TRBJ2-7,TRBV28,CASSPPPFSYEQYF
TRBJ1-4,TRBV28,CASSIGPGRLFF
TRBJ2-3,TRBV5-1,CASSLTSDTQYF
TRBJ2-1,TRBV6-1,CASRESTRVPGPNEQFF
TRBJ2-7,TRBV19,CASSIMAGGSYEQYF
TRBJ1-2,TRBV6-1,CASSDLEGLHGYTF
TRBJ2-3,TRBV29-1,CSGGLPGGPTDTQYF
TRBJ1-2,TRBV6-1,CASSLAGRGDYGYTF
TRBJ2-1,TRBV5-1,CASSPGASDGGAWNNEQFF
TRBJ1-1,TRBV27,CASSTSGSPNTEAFF
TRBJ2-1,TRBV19,CASTKRGGQLNEQFF
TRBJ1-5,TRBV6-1,CASSETAHSNQPQHF
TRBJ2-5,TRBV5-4,CASSRGETQYF